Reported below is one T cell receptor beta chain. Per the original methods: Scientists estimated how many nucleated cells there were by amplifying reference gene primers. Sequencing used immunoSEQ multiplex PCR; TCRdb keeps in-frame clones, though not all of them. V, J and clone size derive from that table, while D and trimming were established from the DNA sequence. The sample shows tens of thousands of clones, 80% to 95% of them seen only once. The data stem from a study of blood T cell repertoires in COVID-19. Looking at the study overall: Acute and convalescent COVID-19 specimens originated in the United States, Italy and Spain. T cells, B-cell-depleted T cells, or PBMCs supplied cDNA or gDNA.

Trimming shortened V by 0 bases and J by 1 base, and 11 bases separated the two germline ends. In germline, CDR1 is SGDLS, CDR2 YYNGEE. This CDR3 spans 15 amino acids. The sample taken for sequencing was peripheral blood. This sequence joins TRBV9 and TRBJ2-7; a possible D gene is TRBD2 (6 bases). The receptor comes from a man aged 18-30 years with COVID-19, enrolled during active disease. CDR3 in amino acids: CASSVAHGGSYEQYF. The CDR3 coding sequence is TGTGCCAGCAGCGTAGCTCATGGAGGGTCCTACGAGCAGTACTTC.